This entry features one T cell receptor (beta chain) sequence. The entry originates in a study of technical replicates of blood from a handful of donors. Assay used: immunoSEQ multiplex PCR; TCRdb lists only in-frame clones, some missing. This sample has about 83,000 clones, with about 92% found just once. This CDR3 spans 15 amino acids. J lost 6 bases, V lost 0 bases, and 0 bases had no gene match. Germline V gives CDR1 MRHNA, CDR2 SNTAGT. Sequencing was carried out using T cells isolated from PBMCs. This TCR was recovered from a human donor in good health. The V and J genes are TRBV6-4 and TRBJ2-1; 12 positions match TRBD2. The CDR3 DNA reads TGTGCCAGCAGTGACTCGACTAGCGGGAGCAATGAGCAGTTCTTC. Its protein product is CASSDSTSGSNEQFF.